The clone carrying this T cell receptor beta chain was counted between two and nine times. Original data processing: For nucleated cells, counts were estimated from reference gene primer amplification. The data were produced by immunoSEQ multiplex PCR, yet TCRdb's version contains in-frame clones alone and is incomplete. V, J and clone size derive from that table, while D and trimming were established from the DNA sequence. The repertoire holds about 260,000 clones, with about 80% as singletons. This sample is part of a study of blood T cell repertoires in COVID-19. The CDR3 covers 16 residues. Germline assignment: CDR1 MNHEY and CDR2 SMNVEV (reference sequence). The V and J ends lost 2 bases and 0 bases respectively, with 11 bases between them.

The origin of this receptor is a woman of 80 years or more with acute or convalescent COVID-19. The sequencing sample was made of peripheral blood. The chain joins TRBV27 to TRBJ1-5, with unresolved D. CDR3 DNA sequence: TGTGCCAGCAGTTTACGAGCCACCTATAGCAATCAGCCCCAGCATTTT. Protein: CASSLRATYSNQPQHF.